A single TCR beta chain is shown here with its context. Its antigen remains unknown. CDR3 regions were amplified by Arm-PCR using iRepertoire HTBI primers to build TCR beta libraries. MiXCR, applied by TCRdb to the multiplex PCR reads, yields one record per CDR3 protein. The profile covers 400,000 to 500,000 distinct CDR3 sequences, with 16% appearing a single time and approximately 22% taken by the ten largest. This specimen belongs to a study of regulatory T cells in long-lasting Graves disease. The study's findings and limits: Patients with persistent disease showed a bias toward TRBV28, TRBJ1-2 and TRBJ2-5.

Germline V gene lookup returns CDR1 LGHDT and CDR2 YNNKEL (reference sequence). The length of the CDR3 is 14 residues. Trimming took 4 bases from V and 3 from J, leaving 9 bases between them. Time point here: newly diagnosed GD, antithyroid drugs for less than 3 months. Making the TCR library involved RNA that had been extracted from PBMCs. The sample was also linked to a second study, of T cells in Graves' hyperthyroidism and ophthalmopathy.

The source material was peripheral blood mononuclear cells (PBMCs), sampled at new diagnosis, from a patient treated with antithyroid drugs. V usage is TRBV3-1 and J usage is TRBJ2-2; D not resolved. This clonotype originated in a woman aged 18-30 years with Graves disease. CDR3 loop: CASSPSGDTGELFF. As DNA, the CDR3 is TGTGCCAGCAGCCCCTCGGGCGACACCGGGGAGCTGTTTTTT.